This T cell receptor beta chain was recovered during a study of blood T cell repertoires in COVID-19. Study overall: Samples representing acute and convalescent COVID-19 were sourced from the United States, Italy and Spain.

Living in roughly 23 US areas, the participants were between about 18 and 100 years of age. Profiling relied on immunoSEQ multiplex PCR, and the TCRdb table lists in-frame clones only, not all of them. The sample has 270,000 or so clones, approximately 86% seen once. V shed 2 bases, J shed 6 bases, and the junction held 13 bases outside the gene matches. The CDR3 sequence is 18 residues long. In germline, CDR1 is SGDLS, CDR2 YYNGEE. This rearrangement joins TRBV9 to TRBJ2-2, with 10 nucleotides matching TRBD2. Sequencing used PBMCs or T cells enriched from blood (not recorded which). The source is a woman aged 18-35 years who had recovered from COVID-19. The chain's CDR3 is CASSVRAGGPIAPGELFF. The CDR3 nucleotides read TGTGCCAGCAGCGTCAGAGCGGGAGGGCCTATTGCCCCCGGGGAGCTGTTTTTT.